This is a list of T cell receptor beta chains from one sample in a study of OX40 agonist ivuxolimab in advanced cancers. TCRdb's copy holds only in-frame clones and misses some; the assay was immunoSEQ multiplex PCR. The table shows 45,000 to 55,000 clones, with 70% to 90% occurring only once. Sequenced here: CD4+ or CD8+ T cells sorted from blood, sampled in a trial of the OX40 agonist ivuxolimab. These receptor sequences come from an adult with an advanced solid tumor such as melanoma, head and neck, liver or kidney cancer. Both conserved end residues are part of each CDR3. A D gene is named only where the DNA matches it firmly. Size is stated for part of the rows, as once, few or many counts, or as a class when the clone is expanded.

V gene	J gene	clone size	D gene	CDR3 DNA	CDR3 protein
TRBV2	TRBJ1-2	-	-	TGTGCCAGCCAGGCGGGCCGTAATTATGGCTACACCTTC	CASQAGRNYGYTF
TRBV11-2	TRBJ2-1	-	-	TGTGCCAGCAGAACCGGGACGCTTTACAATGAGCAGTTCTTC	CASRTGTLYNEQFF
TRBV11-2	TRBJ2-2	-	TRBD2	TGTGCCAGCAGCTTAGATCGCTGGGTAGCGGGAGCGACCGGGGAGCTGTTTTTT	CASSLDRWVAGATGELFF
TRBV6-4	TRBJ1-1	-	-	TGTGCCAGCAGGGAGGGACTTAACACTGAAGCTTTCTTT	CASREGLNTEAFF
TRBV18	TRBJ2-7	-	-	TGTGCCAGCTCAAGCGGGTTCACCTACGAGCAGTACTTC	CASSSGFTYEQYF
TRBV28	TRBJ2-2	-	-	TGTGCCAGCAGGTCCCCGGGACCAGGGGAGCTGTTTTTT	CASRSPGPGELFF
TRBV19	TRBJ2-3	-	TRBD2	TGTGCCAGTAGAACGACACTTAGCGGGAGGGCCCTCGATACGCAGTATTTT	CASRTTLSGRALDTQYF
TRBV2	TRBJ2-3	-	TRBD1	TGTGCCAGCAGTGCCTGGACAGGGAACACAGATACGCAGTATTTT	CASSAWTGNTDTQYF
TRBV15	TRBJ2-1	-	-	TGTGCCACCAGCAGAGATCGTACGGGAACTCAGTTCTTC	CATSRDRTGTQFF
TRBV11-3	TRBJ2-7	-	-	TGTGCCAGCAGCTTCGGGCGGACAACCATATACGAGCAGTACTTC	CASSFGRTTIYEQYF
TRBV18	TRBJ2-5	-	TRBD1	TGTGCCAGCTCGCAAGACAGGGGATACGAGACCCAGTACTTC	CASSQDRGYETQYF
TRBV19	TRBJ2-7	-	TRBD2	TGTGCCAGTAGTCAAAGCGGGAGCTCGGGTGTGGTTGAGCAGTACTTC	CASSQSGSSGVVEQYF
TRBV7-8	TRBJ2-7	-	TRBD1	TGTGCCAGCAGCTTCCTAACTGGGACAGGACAATCCTACGAGCAGTACTTC	CASSFLTGTGQSYEQYF
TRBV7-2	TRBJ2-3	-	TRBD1	TGTGCCAGCAGCGGACAGGGGCTAGCGACCGATACGCAGTATTTT	CASSGQGLATDTQYF
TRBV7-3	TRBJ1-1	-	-	TGTGCCAGCAGCTTAATTGACGGGATAACTGAAGCTTTCTTT	CASSLIDGITEAFF
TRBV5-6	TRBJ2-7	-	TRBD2	TGTGCCAGCGGACCACTAGCGGCAAGCTCCTACGAGCAGTACTTC	CASGPLAASSYEQYF
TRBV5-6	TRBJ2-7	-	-	TGTGCCAGCAGCTCCGGTTGGGGCGAGCAGTACTTC	CASSSGWGEQYF
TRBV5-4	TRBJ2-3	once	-	TGTGCCAGCAGCGCGACTAGTTTTAGCACAGATACGCAGTATTTT	CASSATSFSTDTQYF
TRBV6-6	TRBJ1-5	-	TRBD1	TGTGCCAGCAGTGACGGGACAGGCAATCAGCCCCAGCATTTT	CASSDGTGNQPQHF
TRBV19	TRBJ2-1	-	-	TGTGCCAGTATCGCCAGGGGGACTAGTACCAATGAGCAGTTCTTC	CASIARGTSTNEQFF